This T cell receptor (beta chain) is from a study of blood T cells in healthy people across ages (dated by TCRdb to about 2015). For the wider study: In model experiments, template switching captured about one uniquely barcoded TCR beta cDNA molecule for every two T cells. Age-related changes in TCR beta repertoire diversity were measured in the study by deep sequencing normalized with unique cDNA molecular identifiers. Donors were grouped into four age groups: young (average roughly 17 years), middle-aged (39), aged (around 66) and long-lived (roughly 80). Two additional independent replicas of 1 million unique cDNA reads from the same blood draw were analyzed for two donors (one aged 18 to 30 and one aged 80 or older).

The CDR3, cysteine through phenylalanine, is 17 amino acids long. Here the CDR3 DNA is all that survives: 51 bases in frame from base 1. CDR1 and CDR2 are drawn from the germline V gene: SGHRS, YFSETQ. The trim is 4 bases for V and 2 bases for J, with a gap of 20 bases between the germline ends. What the work shows at the level of the full study, not this receptor alone: There was a strong correlation between observed TCR beta diversity and the percentage of naive T cells measured by flow cytometry. Because the CMV infection status of the donors was unknown, age-related changes in expanded clonotypes may potentially have been confounded. The long-lived group showed more naive CD4+ T cells, fewer expanded clones and increased TCR diversity than the aged group, suggesting age selection. Estimates of total diversity based on one million sequenced T cells were considered lower bounds and underestimates. As age increased, observed TCR beta diversity per million T cells dropped in a roughly linear way, and a significant reduction was already evident by age about 40. Conclusive comparison of naive and antigen-experienced compartments was prevented by the profiling of bulk unsorted PBMCs.

Library preparation employed 5' RACE. Reads for this sample came from an Illumina HiSeq 2500. A second PCR of roughly 7 to 11 cycles was run with a J-beta primer mix and a sample-barcoded 5' primer. A unique molecular identifier was introduced onto each TCR beta cDNA molecule by a template-switch 5' adaptor carrying 12 random nucleotides. Each sample yielded at least 2.5 million CDR3-containing paired-end reads. First-strand cDNA synthesis was performed from all RNA using the Mint cDNA synthesis kit, with priming by a TRBC-specific oligonucleotide. Following uracil-DNA glycosylase treatment, all cDNA underwent a first 18-cycle PCR with the universal primers M1SS and BC2_uni_R. The authors' analysis ran thus. Normalization of each sample was performed by random selection of 1 million high-quality reads, each carrying a distinct molecular identifier. Reads sharing molecular identifiers were discarded rather than binned into consensus sequences. MiTCR, with a Q25 quality threshold and the strictest error-elimination algorithm, was used for CDR3 identification, clonotype clustering and error correction. Lower-bound total TCR beta diversity was estimated with a nonparametric unseen species model using Euler transformation. TCRdb ran its own pipeline on the public reads, namely fastp trimming at Q25 and MiXCR clone calling, and kept in-frame beta chains. Every distinct CDR3 protein forms one entry, paired with its most common genes and DNA. The V and J calls were determined by TCRdb, not by the authors. This sample gives around 700,000 distinct CDR3 sequences in total; roughly 25% of them show up just once. The top ten hold 9.4% of the sample.

This clonotype appeared a few times. Its target antigen remains unknown. No base-level quality is on record; no much larger clone is a single base apart. The donors were 40 or so Caucasian individuals from Russia, aged 6 to 90 years, who were systemically healthy. Each donor gave ten milliliters of peripheral blood, drawn into EDTA-treated Vacutainer tubes. Ficoll-Paque density-gradient centrifugation was used to isolate PBMCs, with at least 6.5 million obtained per sample. Trizol reagent was used to extract total RNA from the PBMCs, yielding at least 5.5 micrograms per sample. For every donor, an aliquot of PBMCs went through flow cytometry to measure the percentages of naive CD45RAhigh/CD27high T cells. The sample also formed part of further work on T cells of mothers and their children. In that second paper, the authors write: Nine systemically healthy Caucasian individuals served as donors, namely three mothers together with their six children. cDNA synthesis consumed the entire amount of extracted RNA, loaded at 1.5 ug RNA in each 15 ul reaction. In the second PCR, the M1S primer introduced both the sample barcodes and 2-4 random nucleotides. Over 9.5 million TCR beta CDR3 reads came from each mother, compared with around 3 million reads from each child. Thymic selection similarly shapes TCR recombination output in related and unrelated pairs, with minor effect from inherited differences. Related mother-child pairs always showed normalized repertoire overlap that was slightly higher than in unrelated mother-child pairs, though the difference was never significant. No persistent microchimeric T cell clones were detected, at a sensitivity of about 100 clones per million clonotypes. Deep NGS was used in the study to compare the TCR beta repertoires of mothers and children and to look for features that separate related mother-child pairs from unrelated individuals. On average, the children were roughly 12 +/- 4 years old, while the mothers were around 42 +/- 4 years old. After adapter ligation with NEBNext reagents, the libraries were sequenced on Illumina HiSeq 2000 with 100+100 nt paired-end reads. To prevent cross-contamination, the mother and child libraries were prepared a month apart and were sequenced in separate runs. Each donor had between about 450,000 and 2,200,000 distinct TCR beta clonotypes identified. Naive TCR beta clonotypes were estimated from low-frequency clonotypes matched to each donor's FACS-determined naive share, without sorting.

Recombination joined TRBV5-1 with TRBJ2-3; the D segment is perhaps TRBD1 or TRBD2, each sharing 5 matched bases. The TCR originated in a boy between 10 and 17 years old in good health. Sequencing was performed on blood. The DNA sequence is as follows: TGCGCCAGCAGCCCGGGGCCAAATCGACGGAACACAGATACGCAGTATTTT. This sequence encodes CASSPGPNRRNTDTQYF.